Below, 10 T cell receptor beta chains from the same sample are listed, as sequenced in a study of shared clonotypes between healthy human individuals. Measured with immunoSEQ multiplex PCR; TCRdb has only the in-frame clones, and not every one. The sample has under 600,000 clones, roughly 95% seen once. Input material: naive CD4+ T cells sorted from blood. The subset denotes: CD45RA+ positively selected. Receptor source: a woman under 40 in good health.

This chain uses TRBV6-6 with TRBJ2-7, with 9 bases lining up with TRBD1. CDR1 and CDR2 from the germline V gene are MNHNY and SVGAGI (reference sequence). The CDR3 consists of 15 residues. V was clipped by 6 bases and J by 3 bases; unmatched bases: 9. CDR3 loop: CASRLTGGMGYEQYF. The CDR3 DNA reads as TGTGCCAGCAGACTAACAGGGGGCATGGGCTACGAGCAGTACTTC.

This sequence joins TRBV11-2 and TRBJ2-7; the D gene is possibly TRBD1 (5 bases). The CDR3 is 13 residues long. The germline V gene encodes CDR1 SGHAT and CDR2 FQNNGV. The ends were cut back, 3 bases at V and 3 bases at J, with 9 bases in the middle. CDR3 in DNA: TGTGCCAGCAGCTTCATGACAGACTACGAGCAGTACTTC. This encodes CASSFMTDYEQYF.

The gene calls are TRBV7-2 and TRBJ2-7, with 9 bases fitting TRBD2. The CDR3 sequence is 15 residues long. Trimming removed 5 bases from V and 7 bases from J; junction bases left unmatched: 12. Germline V gene lookup returns CDR1 SGHTA and CDR2 FQGNSA. CDR3 DNA sequence: TGTGCCAGCAGCCAAGCTCAGCGGGAGGCAGGGGAGCAGTACTTC. It encodes CASSQAQREAGEQYF.

The chain links TRBV5-1 to TRBJ2-1, with TRBD2 as a possible D gene (6 bases). Looked up from germline, CDR1 is SGHRS and CDR2 is YFSETQ. This CDR3 comprises 16 residues. V lost 1 base, J lost 0 bases, and 11 bases lay in between. Here the CDR3 reads CASSLFAGSSYNEQFF. In DNA form, the CDR3 reads TGCGCCAGCAGCTTGTTTGCGGGGAGCTCCTACAATGAGCAGTTCTTC. Based on the CDR3 plus reference TRBV5-1 and TRBJ2-1, the full variable domain is KAGVTQTPRYLIKTRGQQVTLSCSPISGHRSVSWYQQTPGQGLQFLFEYFSETQRNKGNFPGRFSGRQFSNSRSEMNVSTLELGDSALYLCASSLFAGSSYNEQFFGPGTRLTVL.

V usage is TRBV19 and J usage is TRBJ1-2, with a possible D match to TRBD1 (6 bases). The CDR3 totals 14 residues. CDR1 and CDR2 from the germline V gene are LNHDA and SQIVND (reference sequence). Trimming removed 7 bases from V and 2 bases from J, with 14 bases in between. CDR3 residues: CASTPGAANYGYTF. In DNA, the CDR3 is TGTGCCAGTACCCCAGGGGCTGCGAACTATGGCTACACCTTC.

This chain connects TRBV5-6 to TRBJ1-3, with unresolved D. V was shortened by 2 bases and J by 3 bases, with 6 bases between the two germline ends. Germline CDR1 and CDR2: SGHDT and YYEEEE. The CDR3 sequence is 13 residues long. CDR3 sequence reads: CASSFTGGNTIYF. In DNA form, the CDR3 reads TGTGCCAGCAGCTTTACCGGTGGAAACACCATATATTTT.

The gene calls are TRBV7-8 and TRBJ2-5, with 7 positions matching TRBD2. The CDR3 runs to 13 residues. J was trimmed by 4 bases and V by 2 bases; bases with no gene match: 1. Germline CDR1 and CDR2: SGHVS and FQNEAQ. The CDR3 is CASSLTGGETQYF. CDR3 nucleotide sequence: TGTGCCAGCAGCTTAACGGGGGGAGAGACCCAGTACTTC. Using reference TRBV7-8 and TRBJ2-5 for the parts outside the CDR3, the full variable domain is GAGVSQSPRYKVAKRGQDVALRCDPISGHVSLFWYQQALGQGPEFLTYFQNEAQLDKSGLPSDRFFAERPEGSVSTLKIQRTQQEDSAVYLCASSLTGGETQYFGPGTRLLVL.

This chain joins TRBV29-1 and TRBJ2-1, with D perhaps TRBD1 (5 bases). CDR3 size: 15 residues. Per germline, CDR1 SQVTM and CDR2 ANQGSEA. V lost 3 bases and J 8 bases, leaving 20 bases between the germline ends. The CDR3 sequence: CSVELQDVQVYEQFF. The CDR3 nucleotides are TGCAGCGTTGAGTTACAGGACGTGCAAGTTTATGAGCAGTTCTTC.

The chain recombines TRBV5-4 with TRBJ2-3; 10 nucleotides align to TRBD2. The CDR3 covers 16 residues. CDR1 and CDR2 from the germline V gene are SGHNT and YYREEE (reference sequence). The trim removed 0 bases at V and 4 bases at J, leaving 5 bases unmatched. The CDR3 DNA is TGTGCCAGCAGCTTGGCGCTAGCGGGAGTTTCAGATACGCAGTATTTT. Its translation: CASSLALAGVSDTQYF.

CDR3 in DNA: TGTGCCAGCCGGCGGACTAGCGGGAGATCGGGCGGCGAGCAGTACTTC. Translation gives CASRRTSGRSGGEQYF. This sequence joins TRBV14 and TRBJ2-7; the match to TRBD2 covers 13 bases. V was pared by 8 bases and J by 6 bases, with 13 bases of the junction left unmatched. The CDR3 is made up of 16 amino acids. Germline V gene sequence: CDR1 SGHDN, CDR2 FVKESK.